The rows below give T cell receptor beta chains drawn from one sample of a study of cytomegalovirus exposure and HLA in healthy donors. The assay was immunoSEQ multiplex PCR, and TCRdb's table has in-frame clones only and misses some. Among a few hundred thousand clones listed, roughly 70% were seen once. The sample consisted of PBMCs. The receptors originated from a woman aged 25 to 39 in good health and CMV-seronegative. Each CDR3 is given with its conserved first and last residue. A D gene is named only where the DNA matches it firmly. Size values are once, few and many counts, or a class for expanded clones, and some rows have none.

j_call clone_size cdr3_length d_call v_call cdr3_nt cdr3_aa
TRBJ2-7 NA 15 NA TRBV6-5 TGTGCCAGCAGACTCGGGAGCGGAGCTACCTACGAGCAGTACTTC CASRLGSGATYEQYF
TRBJ1-1 NA 12 TRBD1 TRBV6-5 TGTGCCAGCAGTGAGGGACAGATGTTAACTTTCTTT CASSEGQMLTFF
TRBJ1-5 NA 15 TRBD1 TRBV18 TGTGCCAGCTCACCAGGACAGGGGCTGGTCAAACCCCAGCATTTT CASSPGQGLVKPQHF
TRBJ1-1 NA 18 TRBD1 TRBV7-6 TGTGCCAGCAGCCGTACGACACAGGGGTTTCAAGGGGACACTGAAGCTTTCTTT CASSRTTQGFQGDTEAFF
TRBJ1-2 NA 16 NA TRBV6-5 TGTGCCAGCAGTTACTCCGCACCGACTCGAAACTATGGCTACACCTTC CASSYSAPTRNYGYTF
TRBJ1-5 once 16 NA TRBV4-1 TGCGCCAGCAGCCAAGATGGGACTGGGGGCAATCAGCCCCAGCATTTT CASSQDGTGGNQPQHF
TRBJ2-3 few 14 NA TRBV7-9 TGTGCCAGCAGCTTTGGGGGCGGCACAGATACGCAGTATTTT CASSFGGGTDTQYF
TRBJ2-7 few 16 NA TRBV29-1 TGCAGCGTTACAGGGCTTCCTTTTAGTAGCTCCTACGAGCAGTACTTC CSVTGLPFSSSYEQYF
TRBJ2-2 NA 15 NA TRBV7-9 TGTGCCAGCAGCCCCCCGGGGAGAGTATCCGGGGAGCTGTTTTTT CASSPPGRVSGELFF
TRBJ2-3 NA 15 TRBD2 TRBV7-3 TGTGCCAACAGCTCTTCGGGAGGTTGGGGAGATACGCAGTATTTT CANSSSGGWGDTQYF
TRBJ2-6 NA 18 TRBD2 TRBV5-6 TGTGCCAGCAGGGGGGTACTAGCGGGCATCTCTGGGGCCAACGTCCTGACTTTC CASRGVLAGISGANVLTF